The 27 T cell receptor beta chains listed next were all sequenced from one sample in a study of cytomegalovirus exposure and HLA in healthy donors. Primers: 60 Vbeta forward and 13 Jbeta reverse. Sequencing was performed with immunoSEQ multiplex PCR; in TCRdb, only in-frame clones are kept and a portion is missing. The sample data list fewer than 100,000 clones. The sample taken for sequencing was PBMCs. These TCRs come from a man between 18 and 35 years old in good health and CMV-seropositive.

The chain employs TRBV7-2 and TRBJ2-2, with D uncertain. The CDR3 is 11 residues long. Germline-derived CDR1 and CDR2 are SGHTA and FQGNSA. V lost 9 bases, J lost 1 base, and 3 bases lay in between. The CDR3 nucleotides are TGTGCCAGTCAGAACACCGGGGAGCTGTTTTTT. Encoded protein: CASQNTGELFF.

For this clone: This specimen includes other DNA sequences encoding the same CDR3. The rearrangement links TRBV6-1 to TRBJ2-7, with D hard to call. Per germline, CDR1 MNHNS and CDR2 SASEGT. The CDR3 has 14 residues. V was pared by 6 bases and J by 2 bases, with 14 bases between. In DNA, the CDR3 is TGTGCCAGCAGCCCCATAGCAGAAGCCTACGAGCAGTACTTC. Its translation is CASSPIAEAYEQYF.

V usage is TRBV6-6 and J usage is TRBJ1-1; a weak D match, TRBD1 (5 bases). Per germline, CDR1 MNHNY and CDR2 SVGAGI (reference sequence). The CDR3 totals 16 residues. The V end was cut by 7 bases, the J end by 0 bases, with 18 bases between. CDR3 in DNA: TGTGCCAGCACCCTCTCGGGGGATAGGATGAACACTGAAGCTTTCTTT. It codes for CASTLSGDRMNTEAFF.

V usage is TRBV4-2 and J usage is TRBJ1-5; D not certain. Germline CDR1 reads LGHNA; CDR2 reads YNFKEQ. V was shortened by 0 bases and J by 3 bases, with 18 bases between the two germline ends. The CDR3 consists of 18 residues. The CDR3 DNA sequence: TGTGCCAGCAGCCAAGACGGGAACCGACGGAGGTTCAATCAGCCCCAGCATTTT. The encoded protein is CASSQDGNRRRFNQPQHF.

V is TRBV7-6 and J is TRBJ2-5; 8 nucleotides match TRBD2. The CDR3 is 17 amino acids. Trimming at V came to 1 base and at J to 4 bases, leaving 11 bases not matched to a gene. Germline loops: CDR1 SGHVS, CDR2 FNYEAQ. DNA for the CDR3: TGTGCCAGCAGCTTAGAAGGTAACGGGAGGGCCGCAGAGACCCAGTACTTC. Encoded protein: CASSLEGNGRAAETQYF.

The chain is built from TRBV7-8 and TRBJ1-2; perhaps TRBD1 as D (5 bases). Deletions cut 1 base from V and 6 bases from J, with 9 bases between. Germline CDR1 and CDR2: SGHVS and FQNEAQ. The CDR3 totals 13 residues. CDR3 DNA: TGTGCCAGCAGCTTAGGGGGGAGGGATGGCTACACCTTC. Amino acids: CASSLGGRDGYTF.

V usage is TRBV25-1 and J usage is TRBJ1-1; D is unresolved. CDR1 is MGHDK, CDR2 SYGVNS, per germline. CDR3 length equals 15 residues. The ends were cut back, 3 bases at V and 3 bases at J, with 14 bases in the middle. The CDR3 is CASSDLKRRDTEAFF. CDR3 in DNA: TGTGCCAGCAGTGATTTGAAGAGGCGAGACACTGAAGCTTTCTTT. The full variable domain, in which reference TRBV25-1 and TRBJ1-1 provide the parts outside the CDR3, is EADIYQTPRYLVIGTGKKITLECSQTMGHDKMYWYQQDPGMELHLIHYSYGVNSTEKGDLSSESTVSRIRTEHFPLTLESARPSHTSQYLCASSDLKRRDTEAFFGQGTRLTVV.

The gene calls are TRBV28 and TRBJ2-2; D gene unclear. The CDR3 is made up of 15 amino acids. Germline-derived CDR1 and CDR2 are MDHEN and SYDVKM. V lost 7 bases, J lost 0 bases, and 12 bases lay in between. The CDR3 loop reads CASMVRQANTGELFF. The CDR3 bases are TGTGCCAGCATGGTTAGGCAGGCGAACACCGGGGAGCTGTTTTTT.

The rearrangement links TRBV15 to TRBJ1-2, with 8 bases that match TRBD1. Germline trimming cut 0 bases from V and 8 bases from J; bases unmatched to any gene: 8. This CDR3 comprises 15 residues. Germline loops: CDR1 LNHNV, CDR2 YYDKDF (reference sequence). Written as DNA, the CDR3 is TGTGCCACCAGCAGAGAGGACAGGGCCCCCCGAGGCTACACCTTC. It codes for CATSREDRAPRGYTF.

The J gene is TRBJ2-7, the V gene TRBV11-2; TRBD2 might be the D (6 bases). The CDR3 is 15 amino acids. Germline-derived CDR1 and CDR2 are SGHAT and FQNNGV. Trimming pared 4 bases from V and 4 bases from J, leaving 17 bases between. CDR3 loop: CASSSRGTDPYEQYF. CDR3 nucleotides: TGTGCCAGCAGCTCCCGCGGGACGGACCCTTACGAGCAGTACTTC.

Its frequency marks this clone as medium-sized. Here the CDR3 reads CASSELENSPLHF. CDR3 nucleotides: TGTGCCAGCAGTGAATTGGAGAATTCACCCCTCCACTTT. The chain is built from TRBV25-1 and TRBJ1-6; the D is unclear. The V end lost 1 base, the J end lost 7 bases, and 5 bases lay between the germline ends. The length of the CDR3 is 13 residues. In germline, CDR1 is MGHDK, CDR2 SYGVNS.

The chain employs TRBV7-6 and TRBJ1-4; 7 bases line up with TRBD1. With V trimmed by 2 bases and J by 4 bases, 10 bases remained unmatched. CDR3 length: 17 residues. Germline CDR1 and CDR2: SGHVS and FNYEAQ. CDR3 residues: CASSLFPHRGVNEKLFF. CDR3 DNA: TGTGCCAGCAGCTTATTTCCCCACAGGGGTGTTAATGAAAAACTGTTTTTT.

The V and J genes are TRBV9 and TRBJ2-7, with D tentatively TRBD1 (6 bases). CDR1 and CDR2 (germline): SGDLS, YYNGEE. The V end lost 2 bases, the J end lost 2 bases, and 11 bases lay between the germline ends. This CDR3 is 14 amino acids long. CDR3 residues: CASSVGGSPYEQYF. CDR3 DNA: TGTGCCAGCAGCGTTGGGGGCAGTCCCTACGAGCAGTACTTC. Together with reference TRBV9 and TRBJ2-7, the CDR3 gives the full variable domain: DSGVTQTPKHLITATGQRVTLRCSPRSGDLSVYWYQQSLDQGLQFLIQYYNGEERAKGNILERFSAQQFPDLHSELNLSSLELGDSALYFCASSVGGSPYEQYFGPGTRLTVT.

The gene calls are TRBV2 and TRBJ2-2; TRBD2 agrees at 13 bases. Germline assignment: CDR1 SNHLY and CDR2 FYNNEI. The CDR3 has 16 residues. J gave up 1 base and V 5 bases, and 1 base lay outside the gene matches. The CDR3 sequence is CASSRLAGGNTGELFF. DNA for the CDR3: TGTGCCAGCAGTCGACTAGCGGGGGGGAACACCGGGGAGCTGTTTTTT. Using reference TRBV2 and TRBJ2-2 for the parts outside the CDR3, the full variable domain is EPEVTQTPSHQVTQMGQEVILRCVPISNHLYFYWYRQILGQKVEFLVSFYNNEISEKSEIFDDQFSVERPDGSNFTLKIRSTKLEDSAMYFCASSRLAGGNTGELFFGEGSRLTVL.

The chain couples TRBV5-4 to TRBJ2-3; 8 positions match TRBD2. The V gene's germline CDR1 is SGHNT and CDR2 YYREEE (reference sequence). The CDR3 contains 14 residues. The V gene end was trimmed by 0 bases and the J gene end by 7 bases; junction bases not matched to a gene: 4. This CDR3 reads CASSLGLALNTQYF. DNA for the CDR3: TGTGCCAGCAGCTTGGGACTAGCGTTGAATACGCAGTATTTT.

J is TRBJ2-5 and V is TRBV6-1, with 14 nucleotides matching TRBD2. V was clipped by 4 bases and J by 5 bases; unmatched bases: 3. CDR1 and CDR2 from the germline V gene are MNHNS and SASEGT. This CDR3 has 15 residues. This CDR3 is CASSGLAGGLETQYF. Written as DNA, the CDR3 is TGTGCCAGCAGTGGACTAGCGGGGGGGCTGGAGACCCAGTACTTC.

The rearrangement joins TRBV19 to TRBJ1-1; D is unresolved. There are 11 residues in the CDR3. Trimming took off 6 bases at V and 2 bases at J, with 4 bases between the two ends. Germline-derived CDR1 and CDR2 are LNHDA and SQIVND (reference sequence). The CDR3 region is CASRGNTEAFF. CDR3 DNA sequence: TGTGCCAGTAGGGGCAACACTGAAGCTTTCTTT.

As DNA, the CDR3 is TGCGCCAGCAGCCAAAGCGGGGGGCCAGATACGCAGTATTTT. This encodes CASSQSGGPDTQYF. This chain joins TRBV5-1 and TRBJ2-3, with 9 bases identical to TRBD2. The CDR3 totals 14 residues. The germline V gene encodes CDR1 SGHRS and CDR2 YFSETQ. The junction had 4 bases not matched to a gene; V was cut back by 4 bases and J by 4 bases. Full variable domain (rest looked up from reference TRBV5-1 and TRBJ2-3): KAGVTQTPRYLIKTRGQQVTLSCSPISGHRSVSWYQQTPGQGLQFLFEYFSETQRNKGNFPGRFSGRQFSNSRSEMNVSTLELGDSALYLCASSQSGGPDTQYFGPGTRLTVL.

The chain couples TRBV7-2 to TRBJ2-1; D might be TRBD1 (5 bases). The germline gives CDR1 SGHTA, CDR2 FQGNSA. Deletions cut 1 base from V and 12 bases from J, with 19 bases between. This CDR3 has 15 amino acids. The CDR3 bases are TGTGCCAGCAGCTTAGATCATAGGGCAACAGGATCGCAGTTCTTC. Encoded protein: CASSLDHRATGSQFF.

CDR3 residues: CSVEGAAGLSYEQYF. The CDR3 region has the DNA TGCAGCGTTGAAGGGGCGGCAGGGTTGTCCTACGAGCAGTACTTC. This rearrangement joins TRBV29-1 to TRBJ2-7; the D gene is possibly TRBD1 (5 bases). The germline V gene encodes CDR1 SQVTM and CDR2 ANQGSEA. This CDR3 is 15 amino acids long. The V end lost 1 base, the J end lost 1 base, and 14 bases lay between the germline ends.

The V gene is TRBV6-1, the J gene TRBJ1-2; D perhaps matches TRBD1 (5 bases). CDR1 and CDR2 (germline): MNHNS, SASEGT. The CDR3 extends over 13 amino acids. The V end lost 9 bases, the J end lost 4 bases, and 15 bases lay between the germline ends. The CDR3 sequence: CASSSETAYGYTF. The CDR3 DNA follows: TGTGCCAGTTCCTCCGAGACAGCCTATGGCTACACCTTC.

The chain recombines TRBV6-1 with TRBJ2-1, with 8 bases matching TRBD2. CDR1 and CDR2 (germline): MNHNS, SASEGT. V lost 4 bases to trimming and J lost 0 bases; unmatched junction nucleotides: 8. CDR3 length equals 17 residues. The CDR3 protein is CASSVTAGAGSYNEQFF. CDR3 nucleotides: TGTGCCAGCAGTGTAACAGCGGGGGCCGGCTCCTACAATGAGCAGTTCTTC.

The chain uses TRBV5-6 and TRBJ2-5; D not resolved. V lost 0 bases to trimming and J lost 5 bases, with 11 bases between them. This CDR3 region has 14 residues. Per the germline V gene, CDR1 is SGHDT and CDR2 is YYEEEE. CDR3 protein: CASSLVRFRETQYF. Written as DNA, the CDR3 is TGTGCCAGCAGCTTGGTCAGGTTTCGGGAGACCCAGTACTTC. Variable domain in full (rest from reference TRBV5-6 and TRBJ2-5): DAGVTQSPTHLIKTRGQQVTLRCSPKSGHDTVSWYQQALGQGPQFIFQYYEEEERQRGNFPDRFSGHQFPNYSSELNVNALLLGDSALYLCASSLVRFRETQYFGPGTRLLVL.

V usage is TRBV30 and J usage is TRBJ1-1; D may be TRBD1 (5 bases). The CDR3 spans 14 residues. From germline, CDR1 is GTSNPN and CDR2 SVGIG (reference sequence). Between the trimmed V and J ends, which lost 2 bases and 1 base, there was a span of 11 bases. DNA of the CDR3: TGTGCCTGGAGTTACAGGTTGAGGAACACTGAAGCTTTCTTT. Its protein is CAWSYRLRNTEAFF.

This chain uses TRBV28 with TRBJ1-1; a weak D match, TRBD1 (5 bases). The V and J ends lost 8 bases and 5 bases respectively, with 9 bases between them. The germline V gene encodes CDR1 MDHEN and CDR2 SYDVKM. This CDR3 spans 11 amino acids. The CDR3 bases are TGTGCCAGCCGGGGGGTGACTGAAGCTTTCTTT. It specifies CASRGVTEAFF.

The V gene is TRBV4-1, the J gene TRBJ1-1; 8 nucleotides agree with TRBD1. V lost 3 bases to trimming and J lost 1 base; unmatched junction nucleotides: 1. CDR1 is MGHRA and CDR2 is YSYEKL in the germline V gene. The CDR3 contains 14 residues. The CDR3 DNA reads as TGCGCCAGCAGCCAGGGACAGGCGAACACTGAAGCTTTCTTT. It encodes CASSQGQANTEAFF.

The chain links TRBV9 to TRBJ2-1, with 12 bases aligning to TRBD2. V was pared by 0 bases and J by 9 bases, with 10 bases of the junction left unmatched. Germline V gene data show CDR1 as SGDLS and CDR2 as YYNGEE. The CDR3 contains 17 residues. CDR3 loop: CASSVGSSGRAIGEQFF. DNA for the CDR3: TGTGCCAGCAGCGTAGGGTCTAGCGGGAGGGCCATAGGTGAGCAGTTCTTC. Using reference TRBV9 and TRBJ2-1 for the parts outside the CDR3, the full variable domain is DSGVTQTPKHLITATGQRVTLRCSPRSGDLSVYWYQQSLDQGLQFLIQYYNGEERAKGNILERFSAQQFPDLHSELNLSSLELGDSALYFCASSVGSSGRAIGEQFFGPGTRLTVL.